This T cell receptor beta chain is from a study of beta chain features in type 1 diabetes. Overall study findings and caveats: Compared with healthy donors, patients appeared to share more similar naive, central memory and regulatory TCRB repertoires. Lower insertion and higher deletion counts appeared at VDJ junctions in type 1 diabetes patients.

Every single donor gave one heparinised blood draw, and these averaged approximately 120 mL. Expressed TCRB transcripts were sequenced, since all the RNA that had been isolated was reverse transcribed. Some clones are missing from TCRdb's copy, which holds only in-frame ones; the method was immunoSEQ multiplex PCR. The sample contains under 400,000 clones, 12% to 15% of which appear only once. With respect to this clone: Its antigen is not known.

Material: central memory CD4+ T cells from blood. The TCR originated in a man younger than 40 in good health.

The CDR3 loop reads CASSERQLGVVNQPQHF. Written as DNA, the CDR3 is TGTGCCAGCAGTGAAAGACAGCTGGGGGTAGTCAATCAGCCCCAGCATTTT. The V and J genes are TRBV6-1 and TRBJ1-5, with TRBD1 as a possible D gene (5 bases). The germline V gene encodes CDR1 MNHNS and CDR2 SASEGT. This CDR3 has 17 residues. Trimming removed 2 bases from V and 3 bases from J, with 17 bases in between.